A single sample is the source of the 19 T cell receptor beta chains below, sequenced in a study of neoadjuvant nivolumab and ipilimumab in lung cancer. Sequencing was performed with immunoSEQ multiplex PCR; in TCRdb, only in-frame clones are kept and a portion is missing. The repertoire holds about 18,000 clones, about nine tenths seen once, with 2% to 2.5% in the top ten. This material consisted of peripheral blood, taken before neoadjuvant nivolumab, alone or with ipilimumab. These receptors came from an adult with non-small cell lung cancer.

The rearrangement links TRBV29-1 to TRBJ2-7, with 9 bases lining up with TRBD1. V shed 4 bases and J 5 bases; nucleotides not matched to a gene: 18. The germline V gene has CDR1 SQVTM and CDR2 ANQGSEA. The CDR3 is 17 residues long. CDR3 coding DNA: TGCAGCGTTGTGCTTTATCGGGGGACAGGGTCTTCGAACGAGCAGTACTTC. This encodes CSVVLYRGTGSSNEQYF.

The chain combines TRBV29-1 with TRBJ1-1; 8 bases agree with TRBD1. V shed 7 bases and J 5 bases; nucleotides not matched to a gene: 3. This CDR3 is 11 amino acids long. In germline, CDR1 is SQVTM, CDR2 ANQGSEA. Here the CDR3 DNA reads TGCAGCGGCCGGACAGGGACTGAAGCTTTCTTT. Protein: CSGRTGTEAFF.

The rearrangement links TRBV18 to TRBJ2-5, with no clear D. Germline CDR1 and CDR2: KGHSH and LQKENI. The CDR3 covers 13 residues. V was cut by 3 bases and J by 2 bases, with 7 bases left in between. The CDR3 DNA follows: TGTGCCAGCTCACCGGGTGTTCAAGAGACCCAGTACTTC. It encodes CASSPGVQETQYF.

The gene calls are TRBV5-1 and TRBJ1-1; maybe TRBD1 (5 bases). The V gene's germline CDR1 is SGHRS and CDR2 YFSETQ. V was pared by 0 bases and J by 9 bases, with 12 bases between. This CDR3 comprises 13 residues. The CDR3 region has the DNA TGCGCCAGCAGCTTGGGGGGGGTTAGGCAAGCTTTCTTT. Translation gives CASSLGGVRQAFF.

The J gene is TRBJ1-1, the V gene TRBV10-3, with D possibly TRBD1 on 6 matching bases. With 5 bases removed from V and 1 base from J, the gap between germline ends came to 11 bases. The CDR3 has 14 residues. Germline loops: CDR1 ENHRY, CDR2 SYGVKD. The CDR3 spells CAISSRGGNTEAFF. The CDR3 nucleotides are TGTGCCATCAGTTCGAGAGGGGGGAACACTGAAGCTTTCTTT.

The chain joins TRBV7-9 to TRBJ1-2; D is perhaps TRBD1 (5 bases). Germline CDR1 reads SEHNR; CDR2 reads FQNEAQ (reference sequence). This CDR3 has 15 amino acids. The V end was cut by 1 base, the J end by 8 bases, with 17 bases between. The CDR3 sequence is CASSLDGGALGGYTF. CDR3 DNA: TGTGCCAGCAGCTTAGATGGGGGTGCCCTAGGGGGCTACACCTTC.

The chain links TRBV14 to TRBJ2-7; tentatively, D is TRBD1 (5 bases). The V and J ends lost 4 bases and 7 bases respectively, with 17 bases between them. Germline V CDR1 and CDR2: SGHDN, FVKESK. The CDR3 sequence is 14 residues long. CDR3 protein: CASSLFQGLAEQYF. The CDR3 DNA reads as TGTGCCAGCAGCCTATTTCAGGGCCTGGCGGAGCAGTACTTC.

The rearrangement links TRBV9 to TRBJ2-2; D unclear. V was clipped by 2 bases and J by 1 base, with 9 bases between them. Looked up from germline, CDR1 is SGDLS and CDR2 is YYNGEE. CDR3 length: 15 residues. The CDR3 DNA reads as TGTGCCAGCAGCGTGGTCTCTCAGAACACCGGGGAGCTGTTTTTT. Translating it yields CASSVVSQNTGELFF.

This sequence joins TRBV7-9 and TRBJ1-1; D perhaps matches TRBD1 (5 bases). The CDR3 spans 16 residues. CDR1 is SEHNR, CDR2 FQNEAQ, per germline (reference sequence). The V gene lost 4 bases and the J gene lost 3 bases, with 18 bases spanning the gap. The DNA of the CDR3 is TGTGCCAGCAGCTCACGTGGGGCCAGGGCGGACACTGAAGCTTTCTTT. It translates to CASSSRGARADTEAFF. Full variable domain (rest looked up from reference TRBV7-9 and TRBJ1-1): DTGVSQNPRHKITKRGQNVTFRCDPISEHNRLYWYRQTLGQGPEFLTYFQNEAQLEKSRLLSDRFSAERPKGSFSTLEIQRTEQGDSAMYLCASSSRGARADTEAFFGQGTRLTVV.

In this sample, this clone turned up once. This chain uses TRBV6-5 with TRBJ2-7; no definite D call. The CDR3 runs to 15 residues. Germline CDR1 is MNHEY and CDR2 is SVGAGI. V was shortened by 1 base and J by 2 bases, with 12 bases between the two germline ends. CDR3 bases: TGTGCCAGCAGTTACTACCCGGACGGAACCTACGAGCAGTACTTC. It yields the protein CASSYYPDGTYEQYF.

The CDR3 spells CASGLARGGRDEQFF. CDR3 bases: TGTGCTAGTGGTTTGGCAAGGGGCGGGAGGGATGAGCAGTTCTTC. V gene TRBV12-5 combines with J gene TRBJ2-1, with 9 nucleotides matching TRBD2. V trimming: 1 base; J trimming: 8 bases; junction bases outside the gene matches: 6. The germline V gene has CDR1 LGHNT and CDR2 FRNRAP. The CDR3 spans 15 residues.

This rearrangement joins TRBV29-1 to TRBJ2-2; D remains unclear. V gave up 6 bases and J gave up 0 bases, with 8 bases separating them. This CDR3 contains 13 residues. Germline lookup yields CDR1 SQVTM and CDR2 ANQGSEA. For the CDR3, the DNA is TGCAGCGTACCTAACACGAACACCGGGGAGCTGTTTTTT. Amino acid sequence: CSVPNTNTGELFF.

The chain links TRBV7-8 to TRBJ2-7, with D unclear. The CDR3 loop spans 14 amino acids. V lost 3 bases to trimming and J lost 0 bases, with 9 bases between them. CDR1 SGHVS and CDR2 FQNEAQ come from the germline V gene. The CDR3 here is CASSFAGLSYEQYF. CDR3 nucleotides: TGTGCCAGCAGCTTTGCAGGCCTCTCCTACGAGCAGTACTTC.

V usage is TRBV5-6 and J usage is TRBJ2-1; D gene uncertain. Trimming removed 0 bases at V and 10 bases at J, with 8 bases between. Germline assignment: CDR1 SGHDT and CDR2 YYEEEE. CDR3 size: 12 residues. The CDR3 nucleotides read TGTGCCAGCAGCTTGGACTCCCCGGAGCAGTTCTTC. It encodes CASSLDSPEQFF.

The chain joins TRBV7-9 to TRBJ2-7; D unclear. Germline-derived CDR1 and CDR2 are SEHNR and FQNEAQ (reference sequence). V dropped 5 bases and J dropped 3 bases, with 8 bases sitting between them. This CDR3 is built from 12 residues. The CDR3: CASSPEDYEQYF. The CDR3 DNA sequence: TGTGCCAGCAGCCCTGAAGACTACGAGCAGTACTTC.

This chain joins TRBV5-1 and TRBJ2-2; D is undetermined. Germline-derived CDR1 and CDR2 are SGHRS and YFSETQ. The CDR3 extends over 13 amino acids. V lost 4 bases to trimming and J lost 2 bases, with 6 bases between them. The CDR3 DNA follows: TGCGCCAGCAGCCCGTTCAACACCGGGGAGCTGTTTTTT. Translating it yields CASSPFNTGELFF.

This chain joins TRBV6-5 and TRBJ2-7, with 7 positions matching TRBD1. CDR3 length equals 15 residues. Trimming at V came to 0 bases and at J to 7 bases, leaving 9 bases not matched to a gene. Germline CDR1 reads MNHEY; CDR2 reads SVGAGI. The CDR3 loop is CASSYSLDRVGEQYF. CDR3 bases: TGTGCCAGCAGTTACTCACTAGACAGGGTTGGAGAGCAGTACTTC.

This sequence joins TRBV28 and TRBJ1-2; D might be TRBD1 (5 bases). CDR1 and CDR2 (germline): MDHEN, SYDVKM. The CDR3 is 12 amino acids. Trimming stripped 5 bases from V and 5 bases from J, with 9 bases between. The CDR3 nucleotides read TGTGCCAGCAGTGGCTCAGGGTATGGCTACACCTTC. Its translation: CASSGSGYGYTF.

The chain joins TRBV5-4 to TRBJ2-7; 11 nucleotides agree with TRBD2. The CDR3 length is 15 residues. V trimming: 4 bases; J trimming: 2 bases; junction bases outside the gene matches: 5. The germline V gene encodes CDR1 SGHNT and CDR2 YYREEE (reference sequence). In DNA form, the CDR3 reads TGTGCCAGCAGCAGCGGGACTAGCGGAGCCTACGAGCAGTACTTC. Its protein product is CASSSGTSGAYEQYF. The full variable domain, its missing parts supplied by reference TRBV5-4 and TRBJ2-7, is ETGVTQSPTHLIKTRGQQVTLRCSSQSGHNTVSWYQQALGQGPQFIFQYYREEENGRGNFPPRFSGLQFPNYSSELNVNALELDDSALYLCASSSGTSGAYEQYFGPGTRLTVT.